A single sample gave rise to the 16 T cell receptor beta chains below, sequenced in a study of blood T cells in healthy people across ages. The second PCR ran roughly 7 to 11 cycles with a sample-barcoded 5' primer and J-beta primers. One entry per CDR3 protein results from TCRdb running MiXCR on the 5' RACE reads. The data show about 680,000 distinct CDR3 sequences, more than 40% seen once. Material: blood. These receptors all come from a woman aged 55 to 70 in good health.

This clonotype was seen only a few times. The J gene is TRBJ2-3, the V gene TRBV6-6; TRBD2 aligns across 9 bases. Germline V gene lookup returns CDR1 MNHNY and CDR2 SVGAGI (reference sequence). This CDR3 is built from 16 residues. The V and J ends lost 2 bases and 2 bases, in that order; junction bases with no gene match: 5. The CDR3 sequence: CASSYRAGGTTDTQYF. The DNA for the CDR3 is TGTGCCAGCAGTTACAGAGCGGGAGGCACCACAGATACGCAGTATTTT.

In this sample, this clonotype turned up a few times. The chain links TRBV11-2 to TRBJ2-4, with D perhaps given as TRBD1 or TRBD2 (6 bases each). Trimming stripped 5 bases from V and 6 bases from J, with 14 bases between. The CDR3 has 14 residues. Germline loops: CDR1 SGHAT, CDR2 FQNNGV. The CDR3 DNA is TGTGCCAGCAGCCCATCGGGGGCGAGAAACATTCAGTACTTC. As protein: CASSPSGARNIQYF.

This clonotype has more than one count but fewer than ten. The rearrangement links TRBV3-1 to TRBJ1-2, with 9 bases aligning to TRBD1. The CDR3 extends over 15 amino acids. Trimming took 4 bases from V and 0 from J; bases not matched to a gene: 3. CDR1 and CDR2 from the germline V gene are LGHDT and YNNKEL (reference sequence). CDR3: CASSPRDRANYGYTF. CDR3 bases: TGTGCCAGCAGCCCCCGGGACAGGGCTAACTATGGCTACACCTTC.

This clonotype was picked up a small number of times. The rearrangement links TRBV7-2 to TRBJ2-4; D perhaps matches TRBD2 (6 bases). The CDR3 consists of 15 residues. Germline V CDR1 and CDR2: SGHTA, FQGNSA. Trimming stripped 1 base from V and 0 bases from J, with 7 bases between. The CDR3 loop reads CASSLGGAAKNIQYF. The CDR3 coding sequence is TGTGCCAGCAGCTTAGGCGGGGCAGCCAAAAACATTCAGTACTTC.

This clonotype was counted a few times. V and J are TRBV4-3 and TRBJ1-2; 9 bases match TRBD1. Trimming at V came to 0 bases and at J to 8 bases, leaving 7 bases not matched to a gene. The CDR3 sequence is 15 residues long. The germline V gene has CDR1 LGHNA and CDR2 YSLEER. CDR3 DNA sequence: TGCGCCAGCAGCCAAGAAACGGGACAGGGTGGGGGCTACACCTTC. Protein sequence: CASSQETGQGGGYTF.

CDR3 coding DNA: TGCAGTGCTAGATCCCAGTTTATACGCAATGAGCAGTTCTTC. This encodes CSARSQFIRNEQFF. The V and J genes are TRBV20-1 and TRBJ2-1, with D uncertain. V was shortened by 2 bases and J by 6 bases, with 14 bases between the two germline ends. CDR3 length: 14 residues. Germline V gene sequence: CDR1 DFQATT, CDR2 SNEGSKA (reference sequence).

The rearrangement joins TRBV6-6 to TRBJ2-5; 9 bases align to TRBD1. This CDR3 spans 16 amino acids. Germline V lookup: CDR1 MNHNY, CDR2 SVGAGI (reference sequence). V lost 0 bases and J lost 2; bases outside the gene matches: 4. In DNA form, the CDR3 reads TGTGCCAGCAGTTACTCGCCTGGACAGGGGCAAGAGACCCAGTACTTC. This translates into CASSYSPGQGQETQYF.

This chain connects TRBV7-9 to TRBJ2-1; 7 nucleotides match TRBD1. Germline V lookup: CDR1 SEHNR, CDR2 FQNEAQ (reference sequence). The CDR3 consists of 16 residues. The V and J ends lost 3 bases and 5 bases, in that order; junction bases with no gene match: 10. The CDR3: CASSFPLRTGDNEQFF. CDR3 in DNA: TGTGCCAGCAGCTTCCCTTTACGGACAGGAGACAATGAGCAGTTCTTC.

DNA of the CDR3: TGTGCCAGCAGTAGGTCCGAATCCTACGAGCAGTACTTC. Translation: CASSRSESYEQYF. The chain is built from TRBV2 and TRBJ2-7; no definite D call. The CDR3 is 13 amino acids. V was cut by 5 bases and J by 1 base, with 9 bases left in between. Germline V gene lookup returns CDR1 SNHLY and CDR2 FYNNEI.

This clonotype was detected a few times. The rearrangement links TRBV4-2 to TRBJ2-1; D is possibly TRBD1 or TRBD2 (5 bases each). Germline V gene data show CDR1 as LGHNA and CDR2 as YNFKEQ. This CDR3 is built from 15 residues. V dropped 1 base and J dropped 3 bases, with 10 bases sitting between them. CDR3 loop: CASSQGDGDYNEQFF. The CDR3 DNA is TGTGCCAGCAGCCAAGGGGACGGCGACTACAATGAGCAGTTCTTC.

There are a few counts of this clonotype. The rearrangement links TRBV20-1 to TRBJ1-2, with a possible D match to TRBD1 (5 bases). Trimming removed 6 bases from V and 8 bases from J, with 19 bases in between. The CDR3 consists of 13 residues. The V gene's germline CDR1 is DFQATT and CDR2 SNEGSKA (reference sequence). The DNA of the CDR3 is TGCAGTGCCCCCGAGAGGGGAGTAGGGGGCTACACCTTC. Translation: CSAPERGVGGYTF.

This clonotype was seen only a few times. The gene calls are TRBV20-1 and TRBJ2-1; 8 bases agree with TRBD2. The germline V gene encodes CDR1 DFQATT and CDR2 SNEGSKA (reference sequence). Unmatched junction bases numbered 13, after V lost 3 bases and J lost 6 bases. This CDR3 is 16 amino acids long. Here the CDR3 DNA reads TGCAGTGCTAGGAATTCGGGGGGGAGCTGGGTCAATGAGCAGTTCTTC. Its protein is CSARNSGGSWVNEQFF.

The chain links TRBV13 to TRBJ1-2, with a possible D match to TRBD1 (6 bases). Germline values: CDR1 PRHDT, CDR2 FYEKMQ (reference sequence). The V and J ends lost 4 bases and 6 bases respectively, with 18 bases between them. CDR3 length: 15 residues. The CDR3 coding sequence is TGTGCCAGCAGCTCATACGCCGGGGGCGACAATGGCTACACCTTC. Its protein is CASSSYAGGDNGYTF.

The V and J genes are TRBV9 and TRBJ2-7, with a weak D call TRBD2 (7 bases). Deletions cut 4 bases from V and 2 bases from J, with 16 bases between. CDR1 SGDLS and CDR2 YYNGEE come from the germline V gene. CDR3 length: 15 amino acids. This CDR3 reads CASSPRGAPPYEQYF. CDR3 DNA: TGTGCCAGCAGCCCCCGGGGGGCACCCCCCTACGAGCAGTACTTC.

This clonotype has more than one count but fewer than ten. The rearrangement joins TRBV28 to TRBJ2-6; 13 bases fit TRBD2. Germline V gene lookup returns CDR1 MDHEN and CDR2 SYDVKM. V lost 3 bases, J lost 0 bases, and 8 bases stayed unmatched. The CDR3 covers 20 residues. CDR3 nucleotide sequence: TGTGCCAGCAGTTTTGGACTAGCGGGAGCCCTAAGCTCTGGGGCCAACGTCCTGACTTTC. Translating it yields CASSFGLAGALSSGANVLTF.

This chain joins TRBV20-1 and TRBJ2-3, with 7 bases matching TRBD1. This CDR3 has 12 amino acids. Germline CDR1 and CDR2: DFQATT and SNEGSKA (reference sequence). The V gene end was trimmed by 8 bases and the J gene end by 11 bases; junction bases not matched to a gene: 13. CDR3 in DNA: TGCAGTACTCCCACCGACAGGGTTGAGCAGTATTTT. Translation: CSTPTDRVEQYF.